These 15 T cell receptor beta chains came from one sample sequenced in a study of beta chain features in type 1 diabetes. Sequenced material consisted of expressed TCRB transcripts (all of the isolated RNA was reverse transcribed). The method was immunoSEQ multiplex PCR; TCRdb's version includes in-frame clones alone and lacks a portion of them. The sample comprises about 130,000 clones, about 8.7% of which are singletons, and around 0.68% rests with the top ten. Sequenced material: central memory CD4+ T cells from blood. These receptor sequences come from a man younger than 30 in good health.

This sequence joins TRBV7-9 and TRBJ1-4, with unresolved D. This CDR3 region has 15 residues. Germline V gives CDR1 SEHNR, CDR2 FQNEAQ (reference sequence). With 5 bases removed from V and 2 bases from J, the gap between germline ends came to 12 bases. Written as DNA, the CDR3 is TGTGCCAGCAGCACACGTCGGAGTACTAATGAAAAACTGTTTTTT. Protein: CASSTRRSTNEKLFF.

The chain employs TRBV7-2 and TRBJ2-7; TRBD2 agrees at 8 bases. V gave up 5 bases and J gave up 7 bases; unmatched junction bases: 19. Germline V gene data show CDR1 as SGHTA and CDR2 as FQGNSA. The CDR3 spans 17 residues. CDR3 region: CASSPFMTSGGLGEQYF. CDR3 nucleotides: TGTGCCAGCAGCCCCTTCATGACCAGCGGGGGTTTAGGAGAGCAGTACTTC. Together with reference TRBV7-2 and TRBJ2-7, the CDR3 gives the full variable domain: GAGVSQSPSNKVTEKGKDVELRCDPISGHTALYWYRQSLGQGLEFLIYFQGNSAPDKSGLPSDRFSAERTGGSVSTLTIQRTQQEDSAVYLCASSPFMTSGGLGEQYFGPGTRLTVT.

The chain joins TRBV18 to TRBJ2-3, with 8 bases identical to TRBD1. CDR3 length: 15 amino acids. J was trimmed by 5 bases and V by 3 bases; bases with no gene match: 7. CDR1 and CDR2 from the germline V gene are KGHSH and LQKENI. The CDR3 region has the DNA TGTGCCAGCTCACCGACAGGGGTAGAGGGAGATACGCAGTATTTT. Its protein product is CASSPTGVEGDTQYF.

V usage is TRBV9 and J usage is TRBJ1-5; D not certain. Germline CDR1 reads SGDLS; CDR2 reads YYNGEE. This CDR3 contains 13 residues. The V end was cut by 0 bases, the J end by 8 bases, with 9 bases between. CDR3 sequence reads: CASSVGSLEPQHF. The CDR3 DNA is TGTGCCAGCAGCGTAGGGAGTTTGGAGCCCCAGCATTTT. Based on the CDR3 plus reference TRBV9 and TRBJ1-5, the full variable domain is DSGVTQTPKHLITATGQRVTLRCSPRSGDLSVYWYQQSLDQGLQFLIQYYNGEERAKGNILERFSAQQFPDLHSELNLSSLELGDSALYFCASSVGSLEPQHFGDGTRLSIL.

This clone was seen a few times. The gene calls are TRBV7-7 and TRBJ2-5; 10 nucleotides agree with TRBD2. V lost 4 bases, J lost 0 bases, and 2 bases stayed unmatched. The CDR3 consists of 15 residues. Germline CDR1 SSHAT, CDR2 FNYEAQ (reference sequence). The CDR3 sequence is CASSSAGGYQETQYF. In DNA form, the CDR3 reads TGTGCCAGCAGCTCAGCGGGGGGGTACCAAGAGACCCAGTACTTC.

The chain uses TRBV29-1 and TRBJ2-7; a possible D gene is TRBD2 (7 bases). Germline V gives CDR1 SQVTM, CDR2 ANQGSEA. The CDR3 loop spans 13 amino acids. With 4 bases removed from V and 4 bases from J, the gap between germline ends came to 14 bases. The chain's CDR3 is CSVAGGSGYEQYF. The CDR3 coding sequence is TGCAGCGTTGCGGGGGGCTCGGGGTACGAGCAGTACTTC.

This sequence joins TRBV6-5 and TRBJ2-5; 7 bases match TRBD2. The CDR3 is made up of 15 amino acids. J lost 2 bases, V lost 6 bases, and 9 bases had no gene match. CDR1 is MNHEY and CDR2 is SVGAGI in the germline V gene. The CDR3 reads CASSLFSGVQETQYF. DNA for the CDR3: TGTGCCAGCAGCCTCTTCAGCGGGGTACAAGAGACCCAGTACTTC.

There are many counts of this clone. The chain joins TRBV29-1 to TRBJ2-5; D is possibly TRBD2 (5 bases). V was pared by 6 bases and J by 5 bases, with 13 bases between. This CDR3 has 12 residues. Germline assignment: CDR1 SQVTM and CDR2 ANQGSEA. CDR3 sequence: CSVAAGQETQYF. CDR3 DNA sequence: TGCAGCGTCGCCGCGGGTCAGGAGACCCAGTACTTC.

The chain has TRBV29-1 and TRBJ1-4; D not resolved. CDR1 is SQVTM, CDR2 ANQGSEA, per germline. Trimming removed 5 bases from V and 0 bases from J, with 16 bases in between. The CDR3 has 16 residues. CDR3 sequence reads: CSVRAPTRATNEKLFF. Here the CDR3 DNA reads TGCAGCGTTCGCGCGCCCACCCGTGCAACTAATGAAAAACTGTTTTTT.

This clone occurred a few times. The V and J genes are TRBV5-6 and TRBJ1-4; 8 bases fit TRBD1. Trimming took 4 bases from V and 7 from J; bases not matched to a gene: 12. This CDR3 is 16 amino acids long. Germline CDR1 and CDR2: SGHDT and YYEEEE. The CDR3, as DNA: TGTGCCAGCAGCAAACAACAAGACAGGGGTACTGAAAAACTGTTTTTT. Translation: CASSKQQDRGTEKLFF.

This clone has a handful of counts. Written as DNA, the CDR3 is TGCGCCAGCAGCCATACTAGCGGGGGACGATGGACCGGGGAGCTGTTTTTT. This sequence encodes CASSHTSGGRWTGELFF. The gene calls are TRBV4-1 and TRBJ2-2, with 11 nucleotides matching TRBD2. Germline trimming cut 3 bases from V and 5 bases from J; bases unmatched to any gene: 8. The V gene's germline CDR1 is MGHRA and CDR2 YSYEKL. The CDR3 is 17 residues long.

The CDR3 sequence: CASSFTTGGYNEQFF. The DNA of the CDR3 is TGCGCCAGCAGCTTTACCACAGGGGGATACAATGAGCAGTTCTTC. This chain connects TRBV5-1 to TRBJ2-1, with TRBD1 identical over 8 bases. J lost 4 bases, V lost 2 bases, and 5 bases had no gene match. Looked up from germline, CDR1 is SGHRS and CDR2 is YFSETQ. The CDR3 runs to 15 residues.

With respect to this clone: At the DNA level, this CDR3 is encoded by other sequences in the same sample as well. J is TRBJ1-6 and V is TRBV5-6; 9 nucleotides align to TRBD1. Germline trimming cut 0 bases from V and 7 bases from J; bases unmatched to any gene: 2. Germline V lookup: CDR1 SGHDT, CDR2 YYEEEE. The CDR3 consists of 15 residues. DNA for the CDR3: TGTGCCAGCAGCTTGGCCGGGACAGGGAATTCACCCCTCCACTTT. Protein sequence: CASSLAGTGNSPLHF.

This chain links TRBV4-1 with TRBJ2-1; 7 positions agree with TRBD2. The germline V gene has CDR1 MGHRA and CDR2 YSYEKL. The CDR3 is 15 residues long. V lost 4 bases and J lost 6; bases outside the gene matches: 9. CDR3 amino acids: CASSLTRLAVNEQFF. The DNA for the CDR3 is TGCGCCAGCAGCCTGACGAGGCTAGCGGTCAATGAGCAGTTCTTC.

This clone has only a few counts. V gene TRBV7-2 combines with J gene TRBJ2-5; 9 bases line up with TRBD2. The V gene's germline CDR1 is SGHTA and CDR2 FQGNSA. Unmatched junction bases numbered 7, after V lost 3 bases and J lost 5 bases. The CDR3 is 15 amino acids. CDR3 residues: CASSLGSGGRETQYF. Here the CDR3 DNA reads TGTGCCAGCAGCTTGGGTAGCGGGGGTCGGGAGACCCAGTACTTC.